A single sample is the source of the 19 T cell receptor beta chains below, sequenced in a study of Graves' ophthalmopathy and Graves' hyperthyroidism. Investigators amplified TCR beta CDR3 regions from RNA transcripts. Investigators did first-round RT-PCR with HTBI primers, then second-round multiplex PCR. A single record per CDR3 protein comes from TCRdb applying MiXCR to the multiplex PCR reads. The sample has some 350,000 distinct CDR3 sequences, about 15% seen once. The sequenced sample was peripheral blood. These receptors were obtained from an adult woman with stable Graves' hyperthyroidism.

Ten or more counts support this clonotype. The chain combines TRBV12-3 or TRBV12-4 with TRBJ2-7, with D hard to call. The CDR3 runs 12 residues. V was clipped by 3 bases and J by 5 bases, with 8 bases between them. CDR3 protein: CASSFRDNEQYF. Written as DNA, the CDR3 is TGTGCCAGCAGTTTCCGCGACAACGAGCAGTACTTC.

This clonotype was seen many times. The chain uses TRBV7-2 and TRBJ2-2; TRBD2 matches 8 bases. Germline CDR1 is SGHTA and CDR2 is FQGNSA. The J segment lost 6 bases and the V segment lost 1 base, leaving 13 bases of the junction unmatched. This CDR3 comprises 18 residues. The CDR3 coding sequence is TGTGCCAGCAGCTTAGACGAGCGGGAGACCCTTTTCGCCGGGGAGCTGTTTTTT. Its protein is CASSLDERETLFAGELFF.

This clonotype was detected many times. V usage is TRBV30 and J usage is TRBJ1-2; no clear D gene. This CDR3 region has 14 residues. The V gene lost 0 bases and the J gene lost 1 base, with 9 bases spanning the gap. Germline CDR1 is GTSNPN and CDR2 is SVGIG (reference sequence). The CDR3 coding sequence is TGTGCCTGGAGTGTAAGGAATTATAACTATGGCTACACCTTC. Amino acids: CAWSVRNYNYGYTF.

This clonotype was seen once. The rearrangement uses TRBV19 and TRBJ1-2; unclear D gene. This CDR3 has 14 amino acids. Trimming shortened V by 3 bases and J by 3 bases, and 11 bases separated the two germline ends. Germline CDR1 is LNHDA and CDR2 is SQIVND (reference sequence). CDR3 sequence reads: CASSIRTPYYGYTF. The CDR3 DNA sequence: TGTGCCAGTAGTATCCGGACTCCTTACTATGGCTACACCTTC.

This clonotype was seen repeatedly, ten times or more. The chain couples TRBV29-1 to TRBJ1-1; D is unclear. CDR3 length: 14 amino acids. V was shortened by 4 bases and J by 1 base, with 13 bases between the two germline ends. Per the germline V gene, CDR1 is SQVTM and CDR2 is ANQGSEA. The CDR3 here is CSVVRMDSNTEAFF. The CDR3 DNA reads TGCAGCGTTGTTCGGATGGATTCGAACACTGAAGCTTTCTTT.

This clonotype was detected many times. The chain combines TRBV7-2 with TRBJ2-7; perhaps TRBD2 as D (5 bases). The V and J ends lost 4 bases and 4 bases respectively, with 17 bases between them. Germline CDR1 reads SGHTA; CDR2 reads FQGNSA. This CDR3 comprises 15 residues. The CDR3 sequence: CASSSLGRDWYEQYF. The DNA for the CDR3 is TGTGCCAGCAGCTCGTTGGGCCGGGATTGGTACGAGCAGTACTTC.

The CDR3 coding sequence is TGTGCCTGGAACGGACAGCGCCGACTCTCTGGAAACACCATATATTTT. Its translation: CAWNGQRRLSGNTIYF. The J gene is TRBJ1-3, the V gene TRBV30, with D perhaps TRBD1 (6 bases). Deletions cut 4 bases from V and 0 bases from J, with 16 bases between. The CDR3 runs 16 residues. CDR1 is GTSNPN, CDR2 SVGIG, per germline (reference sequence).

This clonotype was found many times. This chain links TRBV2 with TRBJ1-5, with D hard to call. With 2 bases removed from V and 0 bases from J, the gap between germline ends came to 5 bases. The CDR3 runs 14 residues. Germline lookup yields CDR1 SNHLY and CDR2 FYNNEI. DNA for the CDR3: TGTGCCAGCAGTGAAACGGATAGCAATCAGCCCCAGCATTTT. Its translation is CASSETDSNQPQHF.

This clonotype was recorded many times. The chain is built from TRBV7-9 and TRBJ2-7; 11 bases map to TRBD2. The CDR3 loop spans 15 amino acids. V dropped 5 bases and J dropped 3; count of bases not matched to a gene: 6. CDR1 and CDR2 (germline): SEHNR, FQNEAQ (reference sequence). The CDR3 DNA is TGTGCCAGCAGCCTCTCCGGGACTAGCGGCTACGAGCAGTACTTC. It translates to CASSLSGTSGYEQYF.

This clonotype showed up just a few times. The rearrangement links TRBV7-9 to TRBJ2-7, with D perhaps given as TRBD1 or TRBD2 (5 bases each). Germline V gives CDR1 SEHNR, CDR2 FQNEAQ (reference sequence). The ends were cut back, 6 bases at V and 6 bases at J, with 21 bases in the middle. The CDR3 has 15 amino acids. This CDR3 is CASSFPDGTSGEQYF. The CDR3 nucleotides are TGTGCCAGCAGTTTTCCGGACGGGACGTCCGGCGAGCAGTACTTC. Combining the CDR3 with reference TRBV7-9 and TRBJ2-7 gives the whole variable domain DTGVSQNPRHKITKRGQNVTFRCDPISEHNRLYWYRQTLGQGPEFLTYFQNEAQLEKSRLLSDRFSAERPKGSFSTLEIQRTEQGDSAMYLCASSFPDGTSGEQYFGPGTRLTVT.

This clonotype was observed a handful of times. The rearrangement links TRBV4-1 to TRBJ2-7; D call uncertain. The germline V and J ends were trimmed by 0 bases and 3 bases, with 6 bases remaining between them. This CDR3 is built from 13 residues. The V gene's germline CDR1 is MGHRA and CDR2 YSYEKL. The CDR3 is CASSQEFRYEQYF. The CDR3 DNA follows: TGCGCCAGCAGCCAAGAATTCCGCTACGAGCAGTACTTC.

This clonotype has just a few counts. The chain carries TRBV4-1 and TRBJ2-7, with 10 bases matching TRBD1. Germline V gene data show CDR1 as MGHRA and CDR2 as YSYEKL. V gave up 1 base and J gave up 7 bases; unmatched junction bases: 4. This CDR3 region has 14 residues. CDR3 in amino acids: CASSQVGTGVEQYF. CDR3 DNA: TGCGCCAGCAGCCAAGTCGGGACAGGGGTAGAGCAGTACTTC.

This clonotype was detected a few times. CDR3 bases: TGTGCCAGCAGCGATGGGACAGGTGAAAACACCGGGGAGCTGTTTTTT. Amino acid sequence: CASSDGTGENTGELFF. The chain has TRBV9 and TRBJ2-2; the match to TRBD1 covers 8 bases. V gave up 3 bases and J gave up 2 bases; unmatched junction bases: 6. The CDR3 totals 16 residues. The germline CDR1 and CDR2 sequences are SGDLS and YYNGEE.

Many counts were recorded for this clonotype. The chain combines TRBV2 with TRBJ2-5; tentative D call: TRBD2 (5 bases). The length of the CDR3 is 12 residues. Looked up from germline, CDR1 is SNHLY and CDR2 is FYNNEI. Trimming removed 3 bases at V and 7 bases at J, with 9 bases between. CDR3 in amino acids: CASSDEGWTQYF. DNA of the CDR3: TGTGCCAGCAGTGACGAGGGCTGGACCCAGTACTTC. Based on the CDR3 plus reference TRBV2 and TRBJ2-5, the full variable domain is EPEVTQTPSHQVTQMGQEVILRCVPISNHLYFYWYRQILGQKVEFLVSFYNNEISEKSEIFDDQFSVERPDGSNFTLKIRSTKLEDSAMYFCASSDEGWTQYFGPGTRLLVL.

The V gene is TRBV6-5, the J gene TRBJ2-7; 7 positions match TRBD2. Unmatched junction bases numbered 7, after V lost 2 bases and J lost 0 bases. The CDR3 consists of 16 residues. Per the germline V gene, CDR1 is MNHEY and CDR2 is SVGAGI. The CDR3 DNA follows: TGTGCCAGCAGTTACACCCCGACTAGCAGCTCCTACGAGCAGTACTTC. It specifies CASSYTPTSSSYEQYF.

As to this clonotype: One end of the junction fails to match germline, which may point to a read error. The V call is TRBV27, the J call TRBJ2-2; D may be TRBD2 (5 bases). Germline V gives CDR1 MNHEY, CDR2 SMNVEV (reference sequence). The CDR3 extends over 12 amino acids. The CDR3 bases are TGTGCCAGCAGTTTGATCACCGGGGAGCCGTTTTTT. Its protein product is CASSLITGEPFF.

This clonotype was seen ten or more times. The genes are TRBV10-1 and TRBJ2-7, with 9 positions matching TRBD1. From germline, CDR1 is WNHNN and CDR2 SYGVQD (reference sequence). The V segment lost 3 bases and the J segment 3 bases; nucleotides outside the gene matches: 9. The CDR3 is made up of 16 amino acids. In nucleotides, the CDR3 is TGCGCCAGCAGTGATCGGGACAGGGATTCTGTCTACGAGCAGTACTTC. Amino acids: CASSDRDRDSVYEQYF.

The chain has TRBV28 and TRBJ1-2, with a possible D match to TRBD1 (5 bases). V lost 6 bases to trimming and J lost 7 bases, with 9 bases between them. The CDR3 sequence is 11 residues long. Germline CDR1 is MDHEN and CDR2 is SYDVKM. CDR3 protein: CASSRDAGYTF. CDR3 sequence (DNA): TGTGCCAGCAGCCGGGACGCTGGCTACACCTTC.

There are many counts of this clonotype. The chain combines TRBV12-3 or TRBV12-4 with TRBJ2-5; TRBD1 matches at 7 bases. V lost 6 bases to trimming and J lost 5 bases; unmatched junction nucleotides: 6. The CDR3 loop spans 13 amino acids. The CDR3 sequence: CASSDGTVETQYF. The CDR3 coding sequence is TGTGCCAGCAGCGATGGGACAGTCGAGACCCAGTACTTC.